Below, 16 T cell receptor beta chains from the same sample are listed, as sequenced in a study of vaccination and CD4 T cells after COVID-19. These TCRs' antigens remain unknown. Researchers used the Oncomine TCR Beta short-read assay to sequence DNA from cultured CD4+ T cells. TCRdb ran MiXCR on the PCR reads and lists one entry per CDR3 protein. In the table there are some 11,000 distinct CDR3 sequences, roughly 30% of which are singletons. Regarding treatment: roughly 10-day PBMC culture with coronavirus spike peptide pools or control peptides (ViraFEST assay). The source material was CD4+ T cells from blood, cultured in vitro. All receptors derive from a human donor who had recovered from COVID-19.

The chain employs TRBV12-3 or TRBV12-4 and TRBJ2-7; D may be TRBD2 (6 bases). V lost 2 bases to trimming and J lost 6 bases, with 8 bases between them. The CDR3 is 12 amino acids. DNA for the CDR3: TGTGCCAGCAGTTTATTCGGGGGCGAGCAGTACTTC. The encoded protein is CASSLFGGEQYF.

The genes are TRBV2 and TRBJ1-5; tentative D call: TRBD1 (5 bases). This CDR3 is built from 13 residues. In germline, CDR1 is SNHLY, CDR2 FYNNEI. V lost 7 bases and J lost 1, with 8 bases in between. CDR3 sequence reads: CASNRDSNQPQHF. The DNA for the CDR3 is TGTGCCAGCAATAGGGACAGCAATCAGCCCCAGCATTTT.

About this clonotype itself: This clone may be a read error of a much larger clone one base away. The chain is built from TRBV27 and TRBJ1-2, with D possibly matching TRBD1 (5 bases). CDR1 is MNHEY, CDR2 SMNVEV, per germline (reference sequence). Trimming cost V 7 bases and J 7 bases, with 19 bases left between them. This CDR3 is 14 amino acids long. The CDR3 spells CASNSDGARSGYTF. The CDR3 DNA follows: TGTGCCAGCAATTCCGACGGGGCCCGGAGTGGCTACACCTTC.

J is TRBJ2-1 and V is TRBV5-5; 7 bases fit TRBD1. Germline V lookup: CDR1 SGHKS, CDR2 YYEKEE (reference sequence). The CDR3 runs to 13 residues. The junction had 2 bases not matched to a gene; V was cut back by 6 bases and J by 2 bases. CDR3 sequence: CASIQGAYNEQFF. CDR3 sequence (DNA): TGTGCCAGCATCCAGGGGGCCTACAATGAGCAGTTCTTC.

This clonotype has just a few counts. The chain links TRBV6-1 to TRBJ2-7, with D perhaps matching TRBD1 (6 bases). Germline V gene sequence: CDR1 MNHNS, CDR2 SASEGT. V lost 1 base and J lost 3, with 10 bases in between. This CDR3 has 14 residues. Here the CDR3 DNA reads TGTGCCAGCAGTGAAGTCCAGGGGATCTACGAGCAGTACTTC. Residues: CASSEVQGIYEQYF.

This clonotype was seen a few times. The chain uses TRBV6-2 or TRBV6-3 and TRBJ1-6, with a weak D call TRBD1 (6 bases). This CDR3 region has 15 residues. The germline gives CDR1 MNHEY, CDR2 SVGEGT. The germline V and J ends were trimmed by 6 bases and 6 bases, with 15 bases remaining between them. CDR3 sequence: CASSLQGTANSPLHF. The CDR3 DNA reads TGTGCCAGCAGCCTACAGGGCACCGCTAATTCACCCCTCCACTTT.

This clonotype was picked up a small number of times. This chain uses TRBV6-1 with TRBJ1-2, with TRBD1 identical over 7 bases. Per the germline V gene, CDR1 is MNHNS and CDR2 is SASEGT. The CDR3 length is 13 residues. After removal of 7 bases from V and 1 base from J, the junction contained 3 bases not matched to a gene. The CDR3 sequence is CASNRGHNYGYTF. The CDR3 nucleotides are TGTGCCAGCAATAGGGGGCATAACTATGGCTACACCTTC.

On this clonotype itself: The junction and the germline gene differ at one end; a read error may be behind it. In DNA, the CDR3 is TGTGCCAGCAGTTTGTCCAGACAGGGTTCCACACATACGCAGTATTTT. Protein: CASSLSRQGSTHTQYF. The genes are TRBV27 and TRBJ2-3; 7 positions agree with TRBD1. CDR1 and CDR2 from the germline V gene are MNHEY and SMNVEV (reference sequence). This CDR3 has 16 amino acids.

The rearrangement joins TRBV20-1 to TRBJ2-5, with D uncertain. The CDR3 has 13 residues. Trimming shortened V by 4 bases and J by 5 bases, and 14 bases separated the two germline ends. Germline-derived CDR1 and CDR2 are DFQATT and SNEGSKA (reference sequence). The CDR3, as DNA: TGCAGTGCTACCCGAAGCCCTTGGGAGACCCAGTACTTC. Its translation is CSATRSPWETQYF.

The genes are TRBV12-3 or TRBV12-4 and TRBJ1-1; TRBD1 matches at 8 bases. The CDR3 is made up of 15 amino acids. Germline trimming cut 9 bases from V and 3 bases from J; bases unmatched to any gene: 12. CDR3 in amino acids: CASSPSRGLDTEAFF. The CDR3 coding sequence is TGTGCCAGTAGCCCGTCCAGGGGGCTTGACACTGAAGCTTTCTTT.

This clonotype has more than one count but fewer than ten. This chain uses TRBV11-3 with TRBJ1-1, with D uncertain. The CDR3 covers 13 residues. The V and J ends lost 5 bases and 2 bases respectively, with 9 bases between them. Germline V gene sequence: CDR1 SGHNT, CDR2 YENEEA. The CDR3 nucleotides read TGTGCCAGCAGCCGACCCCCCAACACTGAAGCTTTCTTT. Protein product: CASSRPPNTEAFF.

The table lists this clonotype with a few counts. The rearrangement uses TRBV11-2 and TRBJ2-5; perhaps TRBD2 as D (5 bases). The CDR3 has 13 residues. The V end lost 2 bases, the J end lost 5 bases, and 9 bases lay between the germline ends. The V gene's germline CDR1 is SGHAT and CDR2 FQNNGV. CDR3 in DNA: TGTGCCAGCAGCTTAAGCGGCCCTGAGACCCAGTACTTC. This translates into CASSLSGPETQYF.

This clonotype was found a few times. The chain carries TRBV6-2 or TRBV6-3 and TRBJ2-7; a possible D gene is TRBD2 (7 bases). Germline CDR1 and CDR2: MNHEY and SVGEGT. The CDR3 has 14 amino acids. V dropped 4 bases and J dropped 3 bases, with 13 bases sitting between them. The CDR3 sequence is CASSLAGEGYEQYF. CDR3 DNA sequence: TGTGCCAGCAGTTTGGCAGGGGAGGGCTACGAGCAGTACTTC.

The CDR3 reads CASSIELYEQFF. Written as DNA, the CDR3 is TGTGCCAGCAGCATCGAATTGTATGAGCAGTTCTTC. The chain uses TRBV7-2 and TRBJ2-1, with D uncertain. This CDR3 spans 12 amino acids. Trimming removed 5 bases at V and 8 bases at J, with 10 bases between. Germline V lookup: CDR1 SGHTA, CDR2 FQGNSA.

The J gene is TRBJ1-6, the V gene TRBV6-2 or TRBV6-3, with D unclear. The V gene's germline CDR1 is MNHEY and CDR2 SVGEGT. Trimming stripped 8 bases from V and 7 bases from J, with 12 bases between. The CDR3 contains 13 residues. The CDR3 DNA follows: TGTGCCAGCGGCAGCGGTATGAATTCACCCCTCCACTTT. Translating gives CASGSGMNSPLHF.

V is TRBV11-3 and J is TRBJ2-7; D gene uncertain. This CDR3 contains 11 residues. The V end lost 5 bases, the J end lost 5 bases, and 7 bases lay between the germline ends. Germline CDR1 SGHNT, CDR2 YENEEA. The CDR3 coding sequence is TGTGCCAGCAGCAAAGACAACGAGCAGTACTTC. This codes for CASSKDNEQYF.